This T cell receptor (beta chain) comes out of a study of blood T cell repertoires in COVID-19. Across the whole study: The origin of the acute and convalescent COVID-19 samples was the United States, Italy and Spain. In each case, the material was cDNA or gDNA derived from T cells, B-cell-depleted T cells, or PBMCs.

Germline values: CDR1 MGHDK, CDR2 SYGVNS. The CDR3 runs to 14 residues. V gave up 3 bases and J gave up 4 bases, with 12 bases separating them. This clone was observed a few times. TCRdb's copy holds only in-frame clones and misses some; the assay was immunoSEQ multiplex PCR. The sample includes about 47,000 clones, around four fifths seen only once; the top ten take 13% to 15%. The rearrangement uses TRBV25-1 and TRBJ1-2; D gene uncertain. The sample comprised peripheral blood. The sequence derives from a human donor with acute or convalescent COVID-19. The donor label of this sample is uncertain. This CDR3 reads CASSEGRFLYGYTF. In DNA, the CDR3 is TGTGCCAGCAGTGAGGGCAGGTTCCTCTATGGCTACACCTTC.